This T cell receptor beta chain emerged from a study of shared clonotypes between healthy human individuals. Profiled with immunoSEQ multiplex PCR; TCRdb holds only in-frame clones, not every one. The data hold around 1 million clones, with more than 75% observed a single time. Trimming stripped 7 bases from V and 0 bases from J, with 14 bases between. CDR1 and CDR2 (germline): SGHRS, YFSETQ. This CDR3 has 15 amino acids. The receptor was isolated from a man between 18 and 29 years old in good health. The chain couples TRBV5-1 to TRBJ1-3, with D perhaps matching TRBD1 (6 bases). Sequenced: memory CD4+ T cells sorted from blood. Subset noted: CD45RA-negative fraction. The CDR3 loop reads CASGTGGLSGNTIYF. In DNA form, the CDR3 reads TGCGCCAGCGGTACTGGGGGCCTCTCTGGAAACACCATATATTTT.